One and the same sample provided the 14 T cell receptor beta chains below, sequenced in a study of shared clonotypes between healthy human individuals. TCRdb keeps only in-frame clones here, not all; method: immunoSEQ multiplex PCR. The table records approximately 2,200,000 clones, around 93% of them present only once. The naive CD8 subset, CD45RO-negative cells positively selected for CCR7, excluded terminally differentiated effector memory CD45RA+ cells. Sequenced input: naive CD8+ T cells from PBMCs. Source of these receptors: a man younger than 30 in good health. Some clones in this sample may be carry-over from other donors' samples.

The genes are TRBV11-1 and TRBJ2-7, with D perhaps matching TRBD1 or TRBD2 (5 bases each). V gave up 5 bases and J gave up 6 bases, with 17 bases separating them. CDR1 and CDR2 (germline): SGHAT, FQDESV (reference sequence). The CDR3 has 14 residues. In DNA form, the CDR3 reads TGTGCCAGCAGCCCCAGGGAGCTTTACATCGAGCAGTACTTC. It specifies CASSPRELYIEQYF. The variable domain in full, completed from reference TRBV11-1 and TRBJ2-7, reads EAEVAQSPRYKITEKSQAVAFWCDPISGHATLYWYRQILGQGPELLVQFQDESVVDDSQLPKDRFSAERLKGVDSTLKIQPAELGDSAMYLCASSPRELYIEQYFGPGTRLTVT.

The chain has TRBV10-3 and TRBJ2-1, with D possibly TRBD1 on 5 matching bases. The germline V and J ends were trimmed by 5 bases and 2 bases, with 13 bases remaining between them. Germline loops: CDR1 ENHRY, CDR2 SYGVKD. This CDR3 contains 15 residues. CDR3 sequence reads: CAISNGHPAYNEQFF. The CDR3 coding sequence is TGTGCCATCAGTAACGGACATCCTGCCTACAATGAGCAGTTCTTC.

A word on this clone: This sequence is one base from a far larger clone and is likely a read error. The chain uses TRBV6-5 and TRBJ2-5; D not resolved. Germline-derived CDR1 and CDR2 are MNHEY and SVGAGI. Trimming took 0 bases from V and 5 from J, leaving 7 bases between them. CDR3 length: 13 amino acids. CDR3 bases: TGTGCCAGCAGTTACTCGAAGTGGGAGACCCAGTACTTC. This sequence encodes CASSYSKWETQYF.

V is TRBV19 and J is TRBJ1-5; D may be TRBD1 (5 bases). The germline V gene encodes CDR1 LNHDA and CDR2 SQIVND (reference sequence). The CDR3 totals 15 residues. The V and J ends lost 2 bases and 2 bases respectively, with 10 bases between them. The DNA of the CDR3 is TGTGCCAGTAGTATAAACAGGTACGGCAATCAGCCCCAGCATTTT. Translating it yields CASSINRYGNQPQHF.

The chain combines TRBV27 with TRBJ2-3; D might be TRBD2 (5 bases). V lost 7 bases and J lost 1, with 15 bases in between. The CDR3 is made up of 15 amino acids. CDR1 and CDR2 (germline): MNHEY, SMNVEV (reference sequence). The CDR3 sequence is CASISSGRGTDTQYF. The CDR3 coding sequence is TGTGCCAGCATCAGTTCCGGGCGGGGCACAGATACGCAGTATTTT.

As to this clone: The sample holds other DNA sequences that translate to the same CDR3. The rearrangement links TRBV6-6 to TRBJ2-1; no clear D. Germline lookup yields CDR1 MNHNY and CDR2 SVGAGI (reference sequence). The germline V and J ends were trimmed by 0 bases and 5 bases, with 5 bases remaining between them. The CDR3 is made up of 13 amino acids. CDR3 loop: CASSYSTNNEQFF. CDR3 sequence (DNA): TGTGCCAGCAGTTACTCGACCAACAATGAGCAGTTCTTC.

The rearrangement joins TRBV9 to TRBJ1-2, with D unclear. Germline assignment: CDR1 SGDLS and CDR2 YYNGEE. The CDR3 contains 14 residues. V lost 4 bases and J 4 bases, leaving 14 bases between the germline ends. The CDR3 is CASSPSVGRYGYTF. The CDR3 nucleotides read TGTGCCAGCAGCCCCAGCGTAGGCCGCTATGGCTACACCTTC.

The table lists this clone with a count of one. The chain employs TRBV27 and TRBJ1-1, with D perhaps matching TRBD1 (5 bases). Germline CDR1 reads MNHEY; CDR2 reads SMNVEV (reference sequence). V lost 0 bases and J 0 bases, leaving 11 bases between the germline ends. This CDR3 spans 16 amino acids. CDR3 loop: CASSLSPGTMNTEAFF. The CDR3 region has the DNA TGTGCCAGCAGTTTATCCCCAGGGACCATGAACACTGAAGCTTTCTTT.

This clone showed up just once. The chain recombines TRBV2 with TRBJ2-1, with 8 bases aligning to TRBD2. The CDR3 contains 14 residues. Trimming took 3 bases from V and 8 from J; bases not matched to a gene: 6. Germline values: CDR1 SNHLY, CDR2 FYNNEI. As DNA, the CDR3 is TGTGCCAGCAGTGAGGAACGGCGGGAGGATGAGCAGTTCTTC. Residues: CASSEERREDEQFF. The full variable domain, completed using reference TRBV2 and TRBJ2-1, is EPEVTQTPSHQVTQMGQEVILRCVPISNHLYFYWYRQILGQKVEFLVSFYNNEISEKSEIFDDQFSVERPDGSNFTLKIRSTKLEDSAMYFCASSEERREDEQFFGPGTRLTVL.

The chain is built from TRBV7-6 and TRBJ2-1, with unresolved D. In germline, CDR1 is SGHVS, CDR2 FNYEAQ. CDR3 length equals 13 residues. V lost 5 bases and J 6 bases, leaving 11 bases between the germline ends. CDR3 in amino acids: CASSGFVSNEQFF. CDR3 DNA: TGTGCCAGCAGCGGGTTCGTTTCCAATGAGCAGTTCTTC.

The chain uses TRBV11-3 and TRBJ1-1, with 7 bases aligning to TRBD1. Germline values: CDR1 SGHNT, CDR2 YENEEA. Unmatched junction bases numbered 22, after V lost 5 bases and J lost 10 bases. CDR3 length: 17 residues. The CDR3 loop reads CASSPGQVGGERVGAFF. CDR3 nucleotide sequence: TGTGCCAGCAGCCCCGGACAGGTCGGAGGCGAGCGGGTTGGAGCTTTCTTT.

The chain employs TRBV10-3 and TRBJ1-2, with TRBD1 matching 7 bases. The V gene's germline CDR1 is ENHRY and CDR2 SYGVKD. The CDR3 loop spans 15 amino acids. V lost 0 bases and J lost 3; bases outside the gene matches: 4. The CDR3 here is CAISESRDSHYGYTF. As DNA, the CDR3 is TGTGCCATCAGTGAGTCTCGGGACAGCCACTATGGCTACACCTTC.

The chain joins TRBV5-4 to TRBJ1-1; no clear D gene. The V end was cut by 0 bases, the J end by 3 bases, with 6 bases between. Germline V lookup: CDR1 SGHNT, CDR2 YYREEE (reference sequence). The CDR3 consists of 13 residues. CDR3 in amino acids: CASSLDEYTEAFF. As DNA, the CDR3 is TGTGCCAGCAGCTTGGACGAGTACACTGAAGCTTTCTTT.

The chain combines TRBV28 with TRBJ1-2; D remains unclear. The CDR3 consists of 16 residues. V was shortened by 3 bases and J by 3 bases, with 17 bases between the two germline ends. CDR1 MDHEN and CDR2 SYDVKM come from the germline V gene. Written as DNA, the CDR3 is TGTGCCAGCAGTTTCTTTGTGGGATTCGGTGACTATGGCTACACCTTC. Encoded protein: CASSFFVGFGDYGYTF.